What follows are 19 T cell receptor beta chains derived from one specimen sequenced in a study of T cells in Graves' hyperthyroidism and ophthalmopathy. The TCR beta CDR3 regions underwent amplification using RNA transcripts as the source. The HTBI set primed first-round TCR CDR3 RT-PCR. TCRdb re-derived calls from the multiplex PCR reads in MiXCR, one entry per CDR3 protein. Of roughly 250,000 distinct CDR3 sequences in the sample, about a sixth were seen once. Specimen: blood. Receptors were obtained from a young woman with Graves' ophthalmopathy.

The chain recombines TRBV4-3 with TRBJ2-1, with 10 bases identical to TRBD2. Germline CDR1 reads LGHNA; CDR2 reads YSLEER. The CDR3 is made up of 14 amino acids. V lost 4 bases and J lost 15; bases outside the gene matches: 12. The CDR3 here is CASSPERSSGRRFF. As DNA, the CDR3 is TGCGCCAGCAGCCCAGAACGATCTAGCGGGAGACGGTTCTTC.

In this sample, this clonotype turned up many times. The chain recombines TRBV18 with TRBJ2-3; D gene uncertain. The CDR3 runs to 13 residues. Germline CDR1 KGHSH, CDR2 LQKENI. V was shortened by 5 bases and J by 5 bases, with 11 bases between the two germline ends. CDR3 DNA sequence: TGTGCCAGCTCAAAGTTCATTGGAGATACGCAGTATTTT. Translation gives CASSKFIGDTQYF.

This clonotype was seen at least ten times. This rearrangement joins TRBV27 to TRBJ1-5; a possible D gene is TRBD1 (6 bases). The CDR3 is 15 residues long. The V gene lost 7 bases and the J gene lost 3 bases, with 16 bases spanning the gap. Germline-derived CDR1 and CDR2 are MNHEY and SMNVEV (reference sequence). The CDR3 region has the DNA TGTGCCAGCATAACCGGAAGGGGGGTCAATCAGCCCCAGCATTTT. Protein sequence: CASITGRGVNQPQHF.

This clonotype was detected ten times or more. The rearrangement joins TRBV20-1 to TRBJ2-1; perhaps TRBD2 as D (6 bases). Germline CDR1 reads DFQATT; CDR2 reads SNEGSKA (reference sequence). The CDR3 is made up of 16 amino acids. Trimming stripped 1 base from V and 0 bases from J, with 13 bases between. CDR3 in DNA: TGCAGTGCTAGAGTGGGGGACTTCAGCTCCTACAATGAGCAGTTCTTC. This sequence encodes CSARVGDFSSYNEQFF.

This clonotype came up many times. This rearrangement joins TRBV2 to TRBJ2-5; TRBD2 agrees at 8 bases. From germline, CDR1 is SNHLY and CDR2 FYNNEI. J was trimmed by 7 bases and V by 3 bases; bases with no gene match: 13. The CDR3 length is 16 residues. The CDR3 DNA reads TGTGCCAGCAGTGAGGAATGGCTAGCGGGTTTGGGGACCCAGTACTTC. Amino acids: CASSEEWLAGLGTQYF.

This clonotype was found many times. The rearrangement joins TRBV5-1 to TRBJ2-1; D is unresolved. Trimming stripped 0 bases from V and 5 bases from J, with 12 bases between. The length of the CDR3 is 15 residues. The germline gives CDR1 SGHRS, CDR2 YFSETQ. The CDR3 loop reads CASSLVVSGNNEQFF. DNA of the CDR3: TGCGCCAGCAGCTTGGTTGTTTCAGGAAACAATGAGCAGTTCTTC.

The V gene is TRBV18, the J gene TRBJ1-1; a weak D match, TRBD1 (6 bases). Per the germline V gene, CDR1 is KGHSH and CDR2 is LQKENI. This CDR3 has 15 amino acids. Trimming left V 3 bases short and J 1 base short, with 12 bases between. The CDR3 DNA reads TGTGCCAGCTCACCTACAAACAGGGCGAACACTGAAGCTTTCTTT. Translated: CASSPTNRANTEAFF.

This clonotype was seen repeatedly, ten times or more. The chain uses TRBV6-1 and TRBJ2-7; a weak D match, TRBD2 (5 bases). The ends were cut back, 7 bases at V and 1 base at J, with 11 bases in the middle. The CDR3 is 13 residues long. Germline V lookup: CDR1 MNHNS, CDR2 SASEGT. CDR3 residues: CASTHGESYEQYF. The DNA of the CDR3 is TGTGCCAGCACCCACGGGGAATCCTACGAGCAGTACTTC.

This clonotype was seen ten or more times. J is TRBJ2-2 and V is TRBV24-1, with 7 positions matching TRBD1. The CDR3 extends over 15 amino acids. The V gene's germline CDR1 is KGHDR and CDR2 SFDVKD. The junction had 7 bases not matched to a gene; V was cut back by 3 bases and J by 7 bases. CDR3 region: CATSDPHRGIGELFF. CDR3 bases: TGTGCCACCAGTGATCCTCACAGGGGAATCGGGGAGCTGTTTTTT.

This clonotype occurred many times. The gene calls are TRBV30 and TRBJ2-7, with 9 nucleotides matching TRBD2. From germline, CDR1 is GTSNPN and CDR2 SVGIG (reference sequence). There are 16 residues in the CDR3. Trimming at V came to 2 bases and at J to 6 bases, leaving 14 bases not matched to a gene. CDR3 sequence: CAWSSSRAGGRSEQYF. The CDR3 bases are TGTGCCTGGAGTTCATCAAGAGCGGGGGGCCGCTCCGAGCAGTACTTC.

The chain couples TRBV28 to TRBJ2-1; the match to TRBD2 covers 12 bases. The CDR3 totals 17 residues. Losses at the gene ends were 7 bases for V and 10 bases for J; bases not matched to a gene: 17. In germline, CDR1 is MDHEN, CDR2 SYDVKM. The CDR3: CASNPTVRTSGMDEQFF. In nucleotides, the CDR3 is TGTGCCAGCAACCCAACGGTGAGGACTAGCGGGATGGACGAGCAGTTCTTC.

V gene TRBV7-3 combines with J gene TRBJ2-1; 9 bases align to TRBD1. Germline V gives CDR1 SGHTA, CDR2 FQGTGA. The V gene end was trimmed by 5 bases and the J gene end by 7 bases; junction bases not matched to a gene: 9. The CDR3 totals 15 residues. This chain's CDR3 is CASSQGTGRRNEQFF. In DNA form, the CDR3 reads TGTGCCAGCAGCCAGGGGACAGGGAGGAGGAATGAGCAGTTCTTC.

This clonotype appeared many times. The chain is built from TRBV3-1 and TRBJ1-2; 7 nucleotides match TRBD1. The CDR3 consists of 15 residues. Germline values: CDR1 LGHDT, CDR2 YNNKEL (reference sequence). V was pared by 1 base and J by 5 bases, with 7 bases of the junction left unmatched. The CDR3 region has the DNA TGTGCCAGCAGCCAAGCGGAGGCAGGGGGTTATGGCTACACCTTC. Residues: CASSQAEAGGYGYTF.

This clonotype was seen at least ten times. The genes are TRBV20-1 and TRBJ1-5; D unresolved. This CDR3 contains 13 residues. Trimming shortened V by 5 bases and J by 3 bases, and 11 bases separated the two germline ends. Germline CDR1 DFQATT, CDR2 SNEGSKA (reference sequence). The CDR3 DNA is TGCAGTGCTGGCGGTCAGACCAATCAGCCCCAGCATTTT. Its translation is CSAGGQTNQPQHF.

This clonotype was seen ten or more times. The rearrangement links TRBV5-1 to TRBJ2-1, with TRBD2 matching 12 bases. With 0 bases clipped from V and 10 bases from J, the junction kept 8 bases outside the gene matches. Germline loops: CDR1 SGHRS, CDR2 YFSETQ. This CDR3 comprises 16 residues. The CDR3: CASSLETSGGFKEQFF. The CDR3 DNA follows: TGCGCCAGCAGCTTGGAGACTAGCGGGGGTTTTAAGGAGCAGTTCTTC. Drawing the rest from reference TRBV5-1 and TRBJ2-1, the complete variable domain is KAGVTQTPRYLIKTRGQQVTLSCSPISGHRSVSWYQQTPGQGLQFLFEYFSETQRNKGNFPGRFSGRQFSNSRSEMNVSTLELGDSALYLCASSLETSGGFKEQFFGPGTRLTVL.

Many counts were recorded for this clonotype. This chain links TRBV29-1 with TRBJ2-7; weak D call: TRBD2 (6 bases). Trimming took off 1 base at V and 3 bases at J, with 13 bases between the two ends. The CDR3 contains 14 residues. The germline gives CDR1 SQVTM, CDR2 ANQGSEA. CDR3 nucleotide sequence: TGCAGCGTTGAAGTGGAGGGCCGCTACTACGAGCAGTACTTC. The encoded protein is CSVEVEGRYYEQYF.

The chain is built from TRBV2 and TRBJ2-7; TRBD1 is a possible D gene (6 bases). Germline V lookup: CDR1 SNHLY, CDR2 FYNNEI. CDR3 length: 14 amino acids. V lost 7 bases to trimming and J lost 1 base, with 14 bases between them. CDR3 sequence reads: CASIPMDRSYEQYF. As DNA, the CDR3 is TGTGCCAGCATACCGATGGACAGATCCTACGAGCAGTACTTC.

This clonotype has at least ten counts. This rearrangement joins TRBV15 to TRBJ1-1; perhaps TRBD1 as D (6 bases). CDR3 length: 15 amino acids. V was cut by 3 bases and J by 6 bases, with 17 bases left in between. Per germline, CDR1 LNHNV and CDR2 YYDKDF (reference sequence). As DNA, the CDR3 is TGTGCCACCAGCAGGAACCCAACAGGGAGTTCTGAAGCTTTCTTT. Translation gives CATSRNPTGSSEAFF.

V is TRBV6-1 and J is TRBJ1-5; D is undetermined. Trimming removed 4 bases from V and 2 bases from J, with 15 bases in between. The length of the CDR3 is 16 residues. Germline values: CDR1 MNHNS, CDR2 SASEGT. CDR3 protein: CASSAGPSERNQPQHF. The CDR3 region has the DNA TGTGCCAGCAGTGCGGGTCCTAGTGAACGCAATCAGCCCCAGCATTTT.